What follows is one TCR beta chain and its context. What it recognizes is unknown. After isolation, RNA underwent reverse transcription to generate cDNA as the sequencing template. Generated by immunoSEQ multiplex PCR, the TCRdb table keeps only in-frame clones and is missing some. The sample records some 120,000 clones, over 50% being singletons. The data belong to a study of CD8+ T cells in alopecia areata. Study-level background: People stayed on tofacitinib for 6 to 18 months, then stopped the drug for 6 months.

Overall study findings and caveats: Clonality in lesional scalp, especially alopecia totalis/universalis, exceeded that of normal scalp.

The V end was cut by 4 bases, the J end by 3 bases, with 10 bases between. Germline V gives CDR1 SGHRS, CDR2 YFSETQ. This CDR3 comprises 13 residues. J is TRBJ1-2 and V is TRBV5-1; D remains unclear. This clonotype was obtained from a human donor with alopecia areata. This sample comprised CD4+ T cells sorted from blood, obtained at week 0. The CDR3 loop reads CASSPRTDYGYTF. The CDR3 bases are TGCGCCAGCAGCCCCCGGACGGACTATGGCTACACCTTC. The full variable domain, in which reference TRBV5-1 and TRBJ1-2 provide the parts outside the CDR3, is KAGVTQTPRYLIKTRGQQVTLSCSPISGHRSVSWYQQTPGQGLQFLFEYFSETQRNKGNFPGRFSGRQFSNSRSEMNVSTLELGDSALYLCASSPRTDYGYTFGSGTRLTVV.